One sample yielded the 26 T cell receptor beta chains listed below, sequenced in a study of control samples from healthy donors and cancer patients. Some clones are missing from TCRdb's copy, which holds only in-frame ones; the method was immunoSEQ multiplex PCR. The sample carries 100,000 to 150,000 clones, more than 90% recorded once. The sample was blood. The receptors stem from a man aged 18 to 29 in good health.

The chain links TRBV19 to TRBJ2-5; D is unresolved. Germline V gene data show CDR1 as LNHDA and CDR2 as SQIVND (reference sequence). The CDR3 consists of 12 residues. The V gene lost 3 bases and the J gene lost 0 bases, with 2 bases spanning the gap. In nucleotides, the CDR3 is TGTGCCAGTAGTATCGACCAAGAGACCCAGTACTTC. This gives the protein CASSIDQETQYF.

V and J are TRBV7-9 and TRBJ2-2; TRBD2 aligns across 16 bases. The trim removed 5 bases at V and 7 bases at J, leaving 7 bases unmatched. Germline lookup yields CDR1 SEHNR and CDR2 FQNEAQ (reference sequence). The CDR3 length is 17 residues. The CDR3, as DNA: TGTGCCAGCAGCGCGGGACTAGCGGGGGGGCCGGTCGGGGAGCTGTTTTTT. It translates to CASSAGLAGGPVGELFF.

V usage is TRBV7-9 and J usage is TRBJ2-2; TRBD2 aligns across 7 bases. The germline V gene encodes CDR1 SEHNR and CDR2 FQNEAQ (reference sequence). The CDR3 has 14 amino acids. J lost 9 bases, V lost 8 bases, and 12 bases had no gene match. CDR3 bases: TGTGCCAGCGGCGGGGTCGGGGGGTTACGGGAGCTGTTTTTT. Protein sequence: CASGGVGGLRELFF.

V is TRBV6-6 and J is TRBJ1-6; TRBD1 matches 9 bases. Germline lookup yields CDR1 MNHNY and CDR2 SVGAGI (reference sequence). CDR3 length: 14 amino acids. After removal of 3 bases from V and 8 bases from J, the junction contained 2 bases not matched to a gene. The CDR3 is CASSYRDRDSPLHF. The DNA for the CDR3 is TGTGCCAGCAGTTATAGGGACAGGGATTCACCCCTCCACTTT.

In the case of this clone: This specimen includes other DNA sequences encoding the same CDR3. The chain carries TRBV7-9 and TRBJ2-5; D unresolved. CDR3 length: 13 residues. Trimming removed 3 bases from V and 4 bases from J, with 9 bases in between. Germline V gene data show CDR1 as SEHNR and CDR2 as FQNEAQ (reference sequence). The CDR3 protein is CASSLSRSETQYF. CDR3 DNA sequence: TGTGCCAGCAGCTTGAGCCGATCAGAGACCCAGTACTTC. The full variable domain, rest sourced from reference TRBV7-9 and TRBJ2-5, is DTGVSQNPRHKITKRGQNVTFRCDPISEHNRLYWYRQTLGQGPEFLTYFQNEAQLEKSRLLSDRFSAERPKGSFSTLEIQRTEQGDSAMYLCASSLSRSETQYFGPGTRLLVL.

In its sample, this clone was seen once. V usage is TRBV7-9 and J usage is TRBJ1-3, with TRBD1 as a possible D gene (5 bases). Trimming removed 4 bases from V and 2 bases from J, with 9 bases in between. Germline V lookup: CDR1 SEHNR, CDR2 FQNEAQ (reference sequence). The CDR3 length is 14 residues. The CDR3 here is CASSWGLAGNTIYF. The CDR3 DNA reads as TGTGCCAGCAGCTGGGGACTTGCTGGAAACACCATATATTTT.

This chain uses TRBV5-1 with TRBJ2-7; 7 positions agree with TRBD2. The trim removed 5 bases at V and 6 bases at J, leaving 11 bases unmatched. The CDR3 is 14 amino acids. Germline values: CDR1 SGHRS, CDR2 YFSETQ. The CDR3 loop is CASSIWGGRGEQYF. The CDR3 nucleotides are TGCGCCAGCAGTATCTGGGGAGGGAGAGGCGAGCAGTACTTC.

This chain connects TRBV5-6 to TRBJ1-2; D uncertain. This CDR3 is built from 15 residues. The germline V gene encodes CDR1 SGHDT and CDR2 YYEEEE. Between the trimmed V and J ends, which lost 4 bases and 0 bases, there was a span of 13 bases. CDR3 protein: CASSRVGRANYGYTF. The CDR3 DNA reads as TGTGCCAGCAGCCGCGTTGGCCGAGCTAACTATGGCTACACCTTC.

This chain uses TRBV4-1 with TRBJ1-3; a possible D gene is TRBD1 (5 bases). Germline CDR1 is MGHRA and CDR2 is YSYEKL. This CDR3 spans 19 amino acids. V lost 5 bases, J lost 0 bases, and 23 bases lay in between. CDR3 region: CASSNPAPGRRLSGNTIYF. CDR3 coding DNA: TGCGCCAGCAGCAACCCTGCCCCGGGACGGAGACTCTCTGGAAACACCATATATTTT.

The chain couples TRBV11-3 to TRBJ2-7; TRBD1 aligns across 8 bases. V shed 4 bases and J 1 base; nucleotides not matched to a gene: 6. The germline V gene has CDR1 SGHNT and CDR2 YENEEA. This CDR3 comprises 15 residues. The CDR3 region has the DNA TGTGCCAGCAGCTCCTCCGGGACAGGATCCTACGAGCAGTACTTC. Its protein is CASSSSGTGSYEQYF.

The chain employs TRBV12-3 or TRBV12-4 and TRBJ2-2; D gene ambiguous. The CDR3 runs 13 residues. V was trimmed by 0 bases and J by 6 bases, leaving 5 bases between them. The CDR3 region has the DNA TGTGCCAGCAGTTTAGCGAGGTCCGGGGAGCTGTTTTTT. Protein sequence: CASSLARSGELFF.

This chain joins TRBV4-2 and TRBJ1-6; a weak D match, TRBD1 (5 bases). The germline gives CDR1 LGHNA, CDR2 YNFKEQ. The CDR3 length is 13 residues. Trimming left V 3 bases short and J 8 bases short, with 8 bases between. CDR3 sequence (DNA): TGTGCCAGCAGCCAGACAGCCTATTCACCCCTCCACTTT. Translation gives CASSQTAYSPLHF.

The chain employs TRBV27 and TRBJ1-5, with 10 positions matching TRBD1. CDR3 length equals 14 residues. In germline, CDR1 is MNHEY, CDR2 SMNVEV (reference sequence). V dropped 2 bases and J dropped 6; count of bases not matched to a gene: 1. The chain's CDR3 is CASSLDRGRQPQHF. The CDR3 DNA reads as TGTGCCAGCAGTTTAGACAGGGGGCGTCAGCCCCAGCATTTT.

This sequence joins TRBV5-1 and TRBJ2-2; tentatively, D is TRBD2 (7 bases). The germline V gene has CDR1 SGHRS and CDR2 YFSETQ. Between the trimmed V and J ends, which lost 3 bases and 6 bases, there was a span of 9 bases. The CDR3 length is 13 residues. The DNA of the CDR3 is TGCGCCAGCAGCTACGGGGGGCCCGGGGAGCTGTTTTTT. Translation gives CASSYGGPGELFF.

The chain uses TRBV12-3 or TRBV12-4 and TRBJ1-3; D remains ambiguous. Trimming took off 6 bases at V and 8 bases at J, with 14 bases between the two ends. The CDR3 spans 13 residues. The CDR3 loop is CASRPSGRDTIYF. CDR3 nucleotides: TGTGCCAGCAGGCCCTCCGGGAGAGACACCATATATTTT.

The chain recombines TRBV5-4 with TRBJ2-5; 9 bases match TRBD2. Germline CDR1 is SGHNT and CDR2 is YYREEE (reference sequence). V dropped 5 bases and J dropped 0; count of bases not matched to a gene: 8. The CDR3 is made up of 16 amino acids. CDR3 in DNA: TGTGCCAGCAGATTGTCTAGCGGGGCCCACCAAGAGACCCAGTACTTC. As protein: CASRLSSGAHQETQYF.

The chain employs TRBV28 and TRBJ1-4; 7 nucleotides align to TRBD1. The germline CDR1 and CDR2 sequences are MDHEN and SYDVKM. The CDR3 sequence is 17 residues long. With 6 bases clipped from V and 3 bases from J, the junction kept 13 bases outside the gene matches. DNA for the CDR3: TGTGCCAGCAGCCCTTGGGGAAAGGGGGCGGCTAATGAAAAACTGTTTTTT. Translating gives CASSPWGKGAANEKLFF.

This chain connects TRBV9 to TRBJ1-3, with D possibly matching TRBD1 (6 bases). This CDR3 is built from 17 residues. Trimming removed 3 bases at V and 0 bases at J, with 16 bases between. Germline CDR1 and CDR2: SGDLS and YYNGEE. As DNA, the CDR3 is TGTGCCAGCAGCGAGGACAGCCCCGACTTCTCTGGAAACACCATATATTTT. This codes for CASSEDSPDFSGNTIYF.

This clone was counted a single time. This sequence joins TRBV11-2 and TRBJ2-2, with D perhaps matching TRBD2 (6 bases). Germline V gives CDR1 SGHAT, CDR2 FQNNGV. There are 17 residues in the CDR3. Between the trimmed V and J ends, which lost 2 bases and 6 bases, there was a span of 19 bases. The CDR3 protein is CASSLRTINGRAGELFF. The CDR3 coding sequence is TGTGCCAGCAGCTTAAGGACTATTAATGGAAGGGCCGGGGAGCTGTTTTTT.

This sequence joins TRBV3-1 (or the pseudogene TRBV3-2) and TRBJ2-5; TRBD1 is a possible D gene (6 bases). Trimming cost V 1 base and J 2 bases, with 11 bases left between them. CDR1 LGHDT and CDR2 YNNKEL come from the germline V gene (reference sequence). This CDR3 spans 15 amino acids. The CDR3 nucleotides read TGTGCCAGCAGCCAAGGAAGGGGGACACAAGAGACCCAGTACTTC. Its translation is CASSQGRGTQETQYF.

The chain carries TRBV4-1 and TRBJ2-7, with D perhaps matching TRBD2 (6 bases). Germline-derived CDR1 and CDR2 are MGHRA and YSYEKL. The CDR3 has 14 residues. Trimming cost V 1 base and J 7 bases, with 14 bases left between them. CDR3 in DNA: TGCGCCAGCAGCCAAGCCTCGCGGGACGGAGAGCAGTACTTC. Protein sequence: CASSQASRDGEQYF.

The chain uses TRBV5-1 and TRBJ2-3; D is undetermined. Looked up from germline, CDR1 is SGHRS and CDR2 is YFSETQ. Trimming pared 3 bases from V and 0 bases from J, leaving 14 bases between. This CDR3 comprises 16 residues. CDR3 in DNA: TGCGCCAGCAGCTCGGCATACCTCTCTAGCACAGATACGCAGTATTTT. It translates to CASSSAYLSSTDTQYF. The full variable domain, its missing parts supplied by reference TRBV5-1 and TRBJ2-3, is KAGVTQTPRYLIKTRGQQVTLSCSPISGHRSVSWYQQTPGQGLQFLFEYFSETQRNKGNFPGRFSGRQFSNSRSEMNVSTLELGDSALYLCASSSAYLSSTDTQYFGPGTRLTVL.

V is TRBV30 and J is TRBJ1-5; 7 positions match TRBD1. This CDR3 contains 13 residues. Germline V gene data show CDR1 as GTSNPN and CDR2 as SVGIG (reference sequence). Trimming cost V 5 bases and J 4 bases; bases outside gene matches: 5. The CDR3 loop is CAWGRDRNQPQHF. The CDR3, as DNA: TGTGCCTGGGGCCGGGACAGAAATCAGCCCCAGCATTTT. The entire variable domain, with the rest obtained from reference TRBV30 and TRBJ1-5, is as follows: SQTIHQWPATLVQPVGSPLSLECTVEGTSNPNLYWYRQAAGRGLQLLFYSVGIGQISSEVPQNLSASRPQDRQFILSSKKLLLSDSGFYLCAWGRDRNQPQHFGDGTRLSIL.

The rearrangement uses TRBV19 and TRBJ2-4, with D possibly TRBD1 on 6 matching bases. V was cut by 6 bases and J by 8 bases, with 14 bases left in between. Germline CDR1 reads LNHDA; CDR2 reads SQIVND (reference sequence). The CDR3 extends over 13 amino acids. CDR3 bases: TGTGCCAGTAGCATCTCGCCAGGGGACATTCAGTACTTC. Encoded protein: CASSISPGDIQYF.

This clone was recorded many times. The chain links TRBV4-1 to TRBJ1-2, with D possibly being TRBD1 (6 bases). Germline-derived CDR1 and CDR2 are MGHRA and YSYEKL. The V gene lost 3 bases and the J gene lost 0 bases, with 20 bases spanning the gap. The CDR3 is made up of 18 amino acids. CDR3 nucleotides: TGCGCCAGCAGCCAGGCCCAAAACAGGGCGAGAGCTAACTATGGCTACACCTTC. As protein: CASSQAQNRARANYGYTF.

The CDR3 reads CAWSVLGGLNTEAFF. The CDR3 DNA reads as TGTGCCTGGAGTGTACTAGGAGGGTTGAACACTGAAGCTTTCTTT. V and J are TRBV30 and TRBJ1-1, with D uncertain. V lost 0 bases and J lost 0, with 11 bases in between. This CDR3 has 15 residues. The germline CDR1 and CDR2 sequences are GTSNPN and SVGIG (reference sequence).